This T cell receptor (beta chain) comes out of a study of T cells expressing NK-cell markers. As the method of synthesis, 5'RACE template switching with UMIs yielded TCR beta cDNA. TCRdb reprocessed the 5' RACE reads; each CDR3 protein has one entry and no DNA is given. There are 150,000 to 200,000 distinct CDR3 sequences in the sample, with roughly a fifth held by the top ten. Germline CDR1 and CDR2: SSHAT and FNYEAQ (reference sequence). There are 13 residues in the CDR3. The receptor's source is a man aged 18 to 69 in good health. Sample: blood T cells: a sorted CD56 or NKG2C T cell subset, CD4+ or CD8+ T cells, or bulk PBMC T cells (not recorded which). This chain connects TRBV7-7 to TRBJ2-1. This CDR3 reads CASSLTAYNEQFF.